The 17 T cell receptor beta chains below were found in one sample sequenced in a study of blood T cell repertoires in COVID-19. Sequencing used immunoSEQ multiplex PCR; TCRdb keeps in-frame clones, though not all of them. The sample shows approximately 390,000 clones, 70% to 90% of them seen only once. Sequencing input: peripheral blood. The receptors derive from a woman in her fifties or sixties with COVID-19, enrolled during active disease.

The chain is built from TRBV5-1 and TRBJ1-2; D uncertain. Trimming shortened V by 1 base and J by 2 bases, and 9 bases separated the two germline ends. The CDR3 is 14 amino acids. Germline CDR1 and CDR2: SGHRS and YFSETQ. CDR3 protein: CASSLISGNYGYTF. CDR3 in DNA: TGCGCCAGCAGCTTGATAAGCGGGAACTATGGCTACACCTTC.

The chain combines TRBV5-1 with TRBJ1-1, with 7 bases lining up with TRBD1. The CDR3 is 15 residues long. Losses at the gene ends were 2 bases for V and 4 bases for J; bases not matched to a gene: 8. CDR1 is SGHRS and CDR2 is YFSETQ in the germline V gene. CDR3 coding DNA: TGCGCCAGCAGCTTTCGACAGGGATCTGGCACTGAAGCTTTCTTT. It codes for CASSFRQGSGTEAFF.

The chain uses TRBV5-1 and TRBJ1-6; 9 nucleotides agree with TRBD1. The trim removed 4 bases at V and 7 bases at J, leaving 6 bases unmatched. The germline V gene has CDR1 SGHRS and CDR2 YFSETQ. CDR3 length: 15 residues. CDR3 in amino acids: CASSTGTGPNSPLHF. CDR3 DNA: TGCGCCAGCAGCACCGGGACAGGGCCCAATTCACCCCTCCACTTT.

The V and J genes are TRBV6-5 and TRBJ1-3; D uncertain. Deletions cut 2 bases from V and 8 bases from J, with 10 bases between. Germline V gene lookup returns CDR1 MNHEY and CDR2 SVGAGI. The CDR3 is made up of 13 amino acids. The CDR3 sequence: CASSYRVADTIYF. CDR3 bases: TGTGCCAGCAGTTACCGCGTCGCGGACACCATATATTTT.

The chain is built from TRBV4-1 and TRBJ2-4; TRBD2 aligns across 10 bases. Germline V gene lookup returns CDR1 MGHRA and CDR2 YSYEKL. CDR3 length: 17 amino acids. V lost 0 bases, J lost 7 bases, and 9 bases stayed unmatched. In DNA form, the CDR3 reads TGCGCCAGCAGCCAAGACCCAGCGGGGGGGCCCTTGAACATTCAGTACTTC. Its translation: CASSQDPAGGPLNIQYF.

The chain combines TRBV5-1 with TRBJ1-1, with TRBD1 identical over 7 bases. CDR1 and CDR2 (germline): SGHRS, YFSETQ. The CDR3 consists of 14 residues. The V gene end was trimmed by 4 bases and the J gene end by 4 bases; junction bases not matched to a gene: 7. The DNA of the CDR3 is TGCGCCAGCAGCCCGAATGCAGGGGGCACTGAAGCTTTCTTT. Its protein is CASSPNAGGTEAFF.

This clone was counted only a few times. This chain joins TRBV10-3 and TRBJ1-2; no clear D. The germline CDR1 and CDR2 sequences are ENHRY and SYGVKD. This CDR3 is 14 amino acids long. Trimming took 4 bases from V and 4 from J, leaving 13 bases between them. The DNA for the CDR3 is TGTGCCATCAGTGGGTCGGAGGCAGGCTATGGCTACACCTTC. Amino acids: CAISGSEAGYGYTF.

This clone was found once. The chain couples TRBV10-3 to TRBJ1-6; D not certain. This CDR3 has 14 amino acids. V lost 3 bases and J 8 bases, leaving 11 bases between the germline ends. Germline V lookup: CDR1 ENHRY, CDR2 SYGVKD. The DNA for the CDR3 is TGTGCCATCAGTGAAGGGAGGAGGGATTCACCCCTCCACTTT. Residues: CAISEGRRDSPLHF.

The chain uses TRBV6-6 and TRBJ1-2; D gene ambiguous. With 2 bases removed from V and 0 bases from J, the gap between germline ends came to 4 bases. The germline V gene encodes CDR1 MNHNY and CDR2 SVGAGI (reference sequence). The CDR3 has 13 residues. In DNA, the CDR3 is TGTGCCAGCAGTTACGAGTCTAACTATGGCTACACCTTC. It encodes CASSYESNYGYTF.

The chain couples TRBV19 to TRBJ2-2, with 10 bases aligning to TRBD1. The J segment lost 4 bases and the V segment lost 7 bases, leaving 9 bases of the junction unmatched. CDR1 and CDR2 from the germline V gene are LNHDA and SQIVND (reference sequence). This CDR3 contains 16 residues. Here the CDR3 reads CASTYRDRGPTGELFF. In DNA, the CDR3 is TGTGCCAGTACTTACCGGGACAGGGGTCCCACCGGGGAGCTGTTTTTT.

V is TRBV28 and J is TRBJ2-7; D possibly corresponds to TRBD2 (5 bases). V was trimmed by 5 bases and J by 3 bases, leaving 20 bases between them. CDR3 length equals 16 residues. Germline lookup yields CDR1 MDHEN and CDR2 SYDVKM. For the CDR3, the DNA is TGTGCCAGCAGTGGGATGGGCGGACTGAGGGTCTACGAGCAGTACTTC. Amino acids: CASSGMGGLRVYEQYF. Full variable domain (rest looked up from reference TRBV28 and TRBJ2-7): DVKVTQSSRYLVKRTGEKVFLECVQDMDHENMFWYRQDPGLGLRLIYFSYDVKMKEKGDIPEGYSVSREKKERFSLILESASTNQTSMYLCASSGMGGLRVYEQYFGPGTRLTVT.

In this sample, this clone turned up a few times. V usage is TRBV5-5 and J usage is TRBJ1-3, with 9 bases aligning to TRBD1. The CDR3 has 16 amino acids. Trimming at V came to 6 bases and at J to 2 bases, leaving 9 bases not matched to a gene. CDR1 and CDR2 (germline): SGHKS, YYEKEE (reference sequence). In DNA form, the CDR3 reads TGTGCCAGCATCGGACAGGGGAGTGTGGCTGGAAACACCATATATTTT. Amino acids: CASIGQGSVAGNTIYF.

The V and J genes are TRBV5-3 and TRBJ1-2, with TRBD1 matching 7 bases. TRBV5-3 is an ORF; its function is uncertain. This CDR3 is built from 14 residues. Trimming cost V 3 bases and J 7 bases; bases outside gene matches: 9. The CDR3 bases are TGTGCCAGAAGCTCCCGGGACAGTGAGCTTGGCTACACCTTC. Amino acid sequence: CARSSRDSELGYTF.

The V call is TRBV28, the J call TRBJ1-2; 10 nucleotides match TRBD1. This CDR3 comprises 12 residues. CDR1 is MDHEN, CDR2 SYDVKM, per germline. V shed 6 bases and J 8 bases; nucleotides not matched to a gene: 3. The chain's CDR3 is CASRLGQGGYTF. The CDR3 DNA is TGTGCCAGCAGACTGGGACAGGGGGGCTACACCTTC.

The genes are TRBV29-1 and TRBJ2-1, with a weak D call TRBD2 (6 bases). The CDR3 loop spans 8 amino acids. The V gene's germline CDR1 is SQVTM and CDR2 ANQGSEA. V was shortened by 8 bases and J by 12 bases, with 8 bases between the two germline ends. The CDR3 nucleotides are TGCAGCCACGGGGGGCAGTTCTTC. This sequence encodes CSHGGQFF.

The V gene is TRBV13, the J gene TRBJ1-1, with a tentative D call TRBD1 (5 bases). This CDR3 contains 15 residues. Trimming cost V 2 bases and J 4 bases, with 14 bases left between them. Germline V gene data show CDR1 as PRHDT and CDR2 as FYEKMQ (reference sequence). The CDR3 bases are TGTGCCAGCAGCTTAAAGGGGAATAGGGGCACTGAAGCTTTCTTT. Translation: CASSLKGNRGTEAFF. Combining the CDR3 with reference TRBV13 and TRBJ1-1 gives the whole variable domain AAGVIQSPRHLIKEKRETATLKCYPIPRHDTVYWYQQGPGQDPQFLISFYEKMQSDKGSIPDRFSAQQFSDYHSELNMSSLELGDSALYFCASSLKGNRGTEAFFGQGTRLTVV.

V gene TRBV12-3 or TRBV12-4 combines with J gene TRBJ2-7, with D perhaps TRBD2 (5 bases). This CDR3 has 12 amino acids. V shed 8 bases and J shed 3 bases, with 11 bases lying between them. The CDR3 here is CASERTGYEQYF. The CDR3 DNA follows: TGTGCCAGCGAGCGGACGGGCTACGAGCAGTACTTC.